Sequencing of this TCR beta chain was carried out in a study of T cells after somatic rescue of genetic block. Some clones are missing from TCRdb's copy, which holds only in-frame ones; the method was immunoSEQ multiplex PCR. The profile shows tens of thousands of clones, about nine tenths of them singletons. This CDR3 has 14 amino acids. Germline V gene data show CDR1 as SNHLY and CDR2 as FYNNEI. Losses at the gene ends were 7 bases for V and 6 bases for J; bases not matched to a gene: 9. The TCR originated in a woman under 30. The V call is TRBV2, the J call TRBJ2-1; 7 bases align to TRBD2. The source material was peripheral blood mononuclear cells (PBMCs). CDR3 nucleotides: TGTGCCAGCAAGCGGGACCCCGGGAGCAATGAGCAGTTCTTC. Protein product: CASKRDPGSNEQFF.